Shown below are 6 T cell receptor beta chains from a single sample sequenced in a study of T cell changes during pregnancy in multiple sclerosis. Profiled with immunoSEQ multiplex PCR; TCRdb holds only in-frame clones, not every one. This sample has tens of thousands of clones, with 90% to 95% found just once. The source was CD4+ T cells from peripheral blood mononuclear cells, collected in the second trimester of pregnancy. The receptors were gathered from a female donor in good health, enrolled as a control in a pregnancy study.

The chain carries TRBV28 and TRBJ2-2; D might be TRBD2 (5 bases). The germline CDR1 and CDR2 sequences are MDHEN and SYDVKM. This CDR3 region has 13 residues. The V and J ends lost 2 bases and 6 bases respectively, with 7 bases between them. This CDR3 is CASSLLRAGELFF. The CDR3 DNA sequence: TGTGCCAGCAGTTTACTGCGGGCCGGGGAGCTGTTTTTT.

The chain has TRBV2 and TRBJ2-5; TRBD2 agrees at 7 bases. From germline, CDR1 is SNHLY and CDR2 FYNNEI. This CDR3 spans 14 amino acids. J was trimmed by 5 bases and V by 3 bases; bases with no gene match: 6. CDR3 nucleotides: TGTGCCAGCAGTGAGGCTACCGGGGGGGAGACCCAGTACTTC. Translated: CASSEATGGETQYF.

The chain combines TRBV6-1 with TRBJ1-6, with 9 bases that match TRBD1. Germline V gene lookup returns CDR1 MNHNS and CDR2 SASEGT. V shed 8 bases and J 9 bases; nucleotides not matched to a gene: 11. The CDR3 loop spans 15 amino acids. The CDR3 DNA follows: TGTGCCAGCTTTAGTGGACAGGGGTCTGGTTCACCCCTCCACTTT. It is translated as CASFSGQGSGSPLHF.

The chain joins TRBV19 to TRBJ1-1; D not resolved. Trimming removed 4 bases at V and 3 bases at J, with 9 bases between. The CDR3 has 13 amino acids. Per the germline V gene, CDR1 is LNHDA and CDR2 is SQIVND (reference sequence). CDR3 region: CASSTDRDTEAFF. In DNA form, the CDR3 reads TGTGCCAGTAGTACAGATCGGGACACTGAAGCTTTCTTT.

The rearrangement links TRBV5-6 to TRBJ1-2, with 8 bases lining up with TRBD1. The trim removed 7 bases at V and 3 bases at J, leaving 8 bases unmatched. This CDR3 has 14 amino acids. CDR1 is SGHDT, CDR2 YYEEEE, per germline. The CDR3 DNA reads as TGTGCCAGCCTAAGGGGGACAGGCCACTATGGCTACACCTTC. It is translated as CASLRGTGHYGYTF.

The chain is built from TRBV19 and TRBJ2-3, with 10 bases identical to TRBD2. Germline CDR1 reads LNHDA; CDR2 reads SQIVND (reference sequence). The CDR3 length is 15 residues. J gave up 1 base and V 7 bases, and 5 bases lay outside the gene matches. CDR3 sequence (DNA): TGTGCCAGTAACGCTCTAGCGGGGGGCACAGATACGCAGTATTTT. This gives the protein CASNALAGGTDTQYF. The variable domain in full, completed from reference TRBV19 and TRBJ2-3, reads DGGITQSPKYLFRKEGQNVTLSCEQNLNHDAMYWYRQDPGQGLRLIYYSQIVNDFQKGDIAEGYSVSREKKESFPLTVTSAQKNPTAFYLCASNALAGGTDTQYFGPGTRLTVL.